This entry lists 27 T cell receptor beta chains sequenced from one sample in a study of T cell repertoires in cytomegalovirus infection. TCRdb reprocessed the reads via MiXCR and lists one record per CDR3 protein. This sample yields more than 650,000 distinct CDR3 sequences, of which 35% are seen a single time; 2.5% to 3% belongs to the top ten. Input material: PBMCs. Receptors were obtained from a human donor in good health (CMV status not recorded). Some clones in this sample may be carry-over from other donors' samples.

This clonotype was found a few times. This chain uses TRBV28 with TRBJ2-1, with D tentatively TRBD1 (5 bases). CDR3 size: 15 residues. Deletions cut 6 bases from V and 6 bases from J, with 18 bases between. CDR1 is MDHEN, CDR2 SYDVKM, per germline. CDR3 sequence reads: CASSPLGVSPNEQFF. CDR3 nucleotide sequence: TGTGCCAGCAGCCCGCTAGGGGTTTCACCCAATGAGCAGTTCTTC.

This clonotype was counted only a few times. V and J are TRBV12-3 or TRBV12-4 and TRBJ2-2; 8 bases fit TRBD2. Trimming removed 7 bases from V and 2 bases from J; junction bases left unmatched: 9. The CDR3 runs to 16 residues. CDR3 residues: CASTRGGGQNTGELFF. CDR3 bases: TGTGCCAGCACCCGGGGGGGAGGGCAAAACACCGGGGAGCTGTTTTTT.

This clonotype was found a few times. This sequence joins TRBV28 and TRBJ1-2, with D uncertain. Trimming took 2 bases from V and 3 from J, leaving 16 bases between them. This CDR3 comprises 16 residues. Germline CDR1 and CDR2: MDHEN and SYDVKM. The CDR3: CASSLDDDLHYYGYTF. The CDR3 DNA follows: TGTGCCAGCAGTTTAGATGACGACCTACACTACTATGGCTACACCTTC.

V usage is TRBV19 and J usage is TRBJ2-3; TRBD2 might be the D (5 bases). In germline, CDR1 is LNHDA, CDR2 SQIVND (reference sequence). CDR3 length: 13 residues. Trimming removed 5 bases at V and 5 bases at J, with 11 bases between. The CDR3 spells CASSPQTRDTQYF. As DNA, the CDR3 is TGTGCCAGTAGTCCCCAAACTAGAGATACGCAGTATTTT.

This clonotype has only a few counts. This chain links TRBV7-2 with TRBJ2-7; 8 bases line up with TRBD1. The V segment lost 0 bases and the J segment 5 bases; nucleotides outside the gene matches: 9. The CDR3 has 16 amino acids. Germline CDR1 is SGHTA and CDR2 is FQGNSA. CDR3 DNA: TGTGCCAGCAGCTTAGCGCTGGACAGGGTCACACACGAGCAGTACTTC. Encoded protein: CASSLALDRVTHEQYF.

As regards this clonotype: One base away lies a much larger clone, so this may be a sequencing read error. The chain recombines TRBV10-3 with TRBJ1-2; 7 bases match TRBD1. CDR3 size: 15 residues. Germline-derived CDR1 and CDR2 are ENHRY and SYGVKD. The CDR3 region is CAISESGQDPYVYTF. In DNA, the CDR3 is TGTGCCATCAGTGAGTCCGGACAGGACCCCTATGTCTACACCTTC.

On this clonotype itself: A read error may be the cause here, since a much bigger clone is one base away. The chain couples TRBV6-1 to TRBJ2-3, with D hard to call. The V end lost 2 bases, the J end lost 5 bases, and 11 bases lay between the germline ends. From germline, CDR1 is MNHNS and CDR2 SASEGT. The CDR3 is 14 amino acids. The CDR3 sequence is CASSERSVEDTQYF. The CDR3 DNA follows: TGTGCCAGCAGTGAAAGGAGCGTGGAAGATACGCAGTATTTT.

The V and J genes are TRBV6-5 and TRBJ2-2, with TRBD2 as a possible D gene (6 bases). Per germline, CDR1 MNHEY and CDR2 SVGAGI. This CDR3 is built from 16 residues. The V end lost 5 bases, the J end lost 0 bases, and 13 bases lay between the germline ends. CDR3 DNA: TGTGCCAGCAGTGGCCATAGCGGCTCGAACACCGGGGAGCTGTTTTTT. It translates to CASSGHSGSNTGELFF.

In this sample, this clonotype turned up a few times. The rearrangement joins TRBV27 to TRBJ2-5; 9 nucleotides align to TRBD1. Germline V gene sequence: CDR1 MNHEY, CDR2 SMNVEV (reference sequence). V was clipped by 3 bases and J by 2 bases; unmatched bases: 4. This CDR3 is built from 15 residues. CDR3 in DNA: TGTGCCAGCAGTTTCCGGGACAGGGTTCAAGAGACCCAGTACTTC. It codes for CASSFRDRVQETQYF.

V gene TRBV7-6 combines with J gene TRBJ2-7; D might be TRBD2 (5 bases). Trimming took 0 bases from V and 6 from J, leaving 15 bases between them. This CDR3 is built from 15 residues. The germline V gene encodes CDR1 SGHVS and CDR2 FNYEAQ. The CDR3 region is CASSLAPERAGEQYF. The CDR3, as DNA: TGTGCCAGCAGCTTAGCGCCGGAAAGGGCGGGCGAGCAGTACTTC.

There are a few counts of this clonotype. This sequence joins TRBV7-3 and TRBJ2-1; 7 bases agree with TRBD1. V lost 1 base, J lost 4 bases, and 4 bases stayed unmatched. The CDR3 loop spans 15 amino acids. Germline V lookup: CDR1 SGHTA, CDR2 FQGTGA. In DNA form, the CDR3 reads TGTGCCAGCAGCTTAATTAGGGGGCCTTACAATGAGCAGTTCTTC. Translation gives CASSLIRGPYNEQFF.

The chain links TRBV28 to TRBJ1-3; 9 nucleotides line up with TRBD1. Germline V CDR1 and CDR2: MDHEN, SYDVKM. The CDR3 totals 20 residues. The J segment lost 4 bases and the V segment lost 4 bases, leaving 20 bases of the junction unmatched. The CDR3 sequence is CASSSRYHLTGTGPGNTIYF. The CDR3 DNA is TGTGCCAGCAGTTCACGATACCATCTCACCGGGACAGGGCCAGGAAACACCATATATTTT.

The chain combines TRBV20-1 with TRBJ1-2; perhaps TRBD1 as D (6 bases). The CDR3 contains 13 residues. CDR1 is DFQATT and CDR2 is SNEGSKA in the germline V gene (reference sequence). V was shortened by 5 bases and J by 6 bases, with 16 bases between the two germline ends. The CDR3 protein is CSAWAGAENGYTF. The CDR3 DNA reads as TGCAGTGCTTGGGCAGGGGCTGAAAATGGCTACACCTTC.

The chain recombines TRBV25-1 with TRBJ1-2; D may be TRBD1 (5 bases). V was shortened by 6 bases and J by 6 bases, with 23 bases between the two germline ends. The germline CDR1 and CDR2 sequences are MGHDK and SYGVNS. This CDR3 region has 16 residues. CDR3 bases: TGTGCCAGCAGCCCCTGGGGGGTAAGGGGAGAAGATGGCTACACCTTC. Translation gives CASSPWGVRGEDGYTF.

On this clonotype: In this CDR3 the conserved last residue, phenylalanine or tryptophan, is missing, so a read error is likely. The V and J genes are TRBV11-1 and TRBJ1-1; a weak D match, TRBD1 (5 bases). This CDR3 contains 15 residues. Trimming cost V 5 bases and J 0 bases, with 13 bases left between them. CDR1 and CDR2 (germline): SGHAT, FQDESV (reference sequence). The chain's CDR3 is CASSPTVGVNTEAFL. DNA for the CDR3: TGTGCCAGCAGCCCTACAGTGGGGGTGAACACTGAAGCTTTCTTG.

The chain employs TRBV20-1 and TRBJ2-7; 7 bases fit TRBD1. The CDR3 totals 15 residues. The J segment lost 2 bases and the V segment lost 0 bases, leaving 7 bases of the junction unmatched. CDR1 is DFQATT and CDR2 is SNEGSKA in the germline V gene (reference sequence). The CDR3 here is CSARDTGQVTYEQYF. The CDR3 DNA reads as TGCAGTGCTAGAGACACAGGACAGGTCACCTACGAGCAGTACTTC.

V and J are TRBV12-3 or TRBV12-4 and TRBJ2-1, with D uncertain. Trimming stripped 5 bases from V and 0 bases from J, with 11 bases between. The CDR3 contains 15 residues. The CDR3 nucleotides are TGTGCCAGCAGTCCCGCCCTCGGCTCCTACAATGAGCAGTTCTTC. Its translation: CASSPALGSYNEQFF.

This chain's CDR3 is CASSSAGWIYGYTF. The CDR3, as DNA: TGTGCCAGCAGTTCAGCAGGGTGGATCTATGGCTACACCTTC. The chain is built from TRBV28 and TRBJ1-2; maybe TRBD1 (5 bases). In germline, CDR1 is MDHEN, CDR2 SYDVKM. The length of the CDR3 is 14 residues. Trimming pared 4 bases from V and 4 bases from J, leaving 13 bases between.

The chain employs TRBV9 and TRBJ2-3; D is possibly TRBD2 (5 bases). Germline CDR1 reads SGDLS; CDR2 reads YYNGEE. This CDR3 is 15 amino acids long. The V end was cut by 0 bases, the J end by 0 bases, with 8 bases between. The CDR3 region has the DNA TGTGCCAGCAGCGTAGGTCGCGGGAGCACAGATACGCAGTATTTT. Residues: CASSVGRGSTDTQYF.

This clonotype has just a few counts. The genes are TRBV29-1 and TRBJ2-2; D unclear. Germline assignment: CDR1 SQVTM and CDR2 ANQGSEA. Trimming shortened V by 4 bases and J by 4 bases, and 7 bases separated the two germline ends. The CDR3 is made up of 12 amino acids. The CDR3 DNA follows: TGCAGCGTTGCGTGGTCCACCGGGGAGCTGTTTTTT. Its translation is CSVAWSTGELFF.

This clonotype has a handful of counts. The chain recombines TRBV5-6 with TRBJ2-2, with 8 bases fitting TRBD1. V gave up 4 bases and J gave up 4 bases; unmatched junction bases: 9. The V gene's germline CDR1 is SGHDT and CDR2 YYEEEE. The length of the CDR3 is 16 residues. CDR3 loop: CASSEGQGQITGELFF. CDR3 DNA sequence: TGTGCCAGCAGCGAAGGACAGGGACAGATCACCGGGGAGCTGTTTTTT.

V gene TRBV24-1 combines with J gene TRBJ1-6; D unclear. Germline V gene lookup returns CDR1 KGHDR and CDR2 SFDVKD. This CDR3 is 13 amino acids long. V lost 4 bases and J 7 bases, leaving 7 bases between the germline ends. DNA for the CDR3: TGTGCCACCAGTGACAGGACGAATTCACCCCTCCACTTT. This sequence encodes CATSDRTNSPLHF.

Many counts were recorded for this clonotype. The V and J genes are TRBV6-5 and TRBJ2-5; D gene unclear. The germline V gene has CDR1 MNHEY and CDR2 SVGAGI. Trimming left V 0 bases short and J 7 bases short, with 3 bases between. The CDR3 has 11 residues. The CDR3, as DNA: TGTGCCAGCAGTTACTCGGGGACCCAGTACTTC. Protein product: CASSYSGTQYF.

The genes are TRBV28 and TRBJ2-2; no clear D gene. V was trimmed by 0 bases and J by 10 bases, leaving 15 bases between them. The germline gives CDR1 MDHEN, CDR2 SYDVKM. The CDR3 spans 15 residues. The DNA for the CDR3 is TGTGCCAGCAGTTTATGGGGGAAAGGCGCCGAGGAGCTGTTTTTT. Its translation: CASSLWGKGAEELFF.

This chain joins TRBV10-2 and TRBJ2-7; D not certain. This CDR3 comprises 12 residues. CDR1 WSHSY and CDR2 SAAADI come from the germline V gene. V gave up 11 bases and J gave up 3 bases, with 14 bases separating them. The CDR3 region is CACTGPDYEQYF. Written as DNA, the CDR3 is TGCGCCTGTACCGGGCCAGACTACGAGCAGTACTTC.

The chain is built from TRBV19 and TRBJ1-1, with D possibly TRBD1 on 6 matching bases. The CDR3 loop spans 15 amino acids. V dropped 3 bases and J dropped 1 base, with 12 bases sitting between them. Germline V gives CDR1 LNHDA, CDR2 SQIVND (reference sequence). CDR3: CASSISGRGNTEAFF. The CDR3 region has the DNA TGTGCCAGTAGTATTTCGGGCAGGGGGAACACTGAAGCTTTCTTT.

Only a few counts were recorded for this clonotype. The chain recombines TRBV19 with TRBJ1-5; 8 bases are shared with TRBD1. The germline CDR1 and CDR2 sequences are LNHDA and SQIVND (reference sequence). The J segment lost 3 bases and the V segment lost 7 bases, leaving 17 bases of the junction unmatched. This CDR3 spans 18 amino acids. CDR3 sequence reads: CASTTQITTGVLNQPQHF. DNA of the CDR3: TGTGCCAGTACCACCCAAATTACGACAGGGGTACTCAATCAGCCCCAGCATTTT.